The next 2 T cell receptor beta chains were all read from a single sample in a study of T-cell reconstitution after alpha-beta-depleted transplantation in children. Using unique molecular identifiers, the investigators prepared the TCRbeta library. TCRdb processed the PCR reads anew with MiXCR; each CDR3 protein has one entry. This table holds around 700,000 distinct CDR3 sequences, around 13% found once. The starting material was PBMCs, obtained before TCRalphabeta/CD19-depleted stem cell transplant. All receptors come from a girl aged 2 to 9 with congenital amegakaryocytic thrombocytopenia, due to receive a stem cell transplant.

This clonotype was picked up many times. The gene calls are TRBV5-1 and TRBJ1-5, with a possible D match to TRBD1 (5 bases). The V end was cut by 0 bases, the J end by 5 bases, with 9 bases between. This CDR3 spans 14 amino acids. The germline V gene has CDR1 SGHRS and CDR2 YFSETQ. CDR3 region: CASSLEGADQPQHF. The CDR3 DNA is TGCGCCAGCAGCTTGGAAGGGGCCGATCAGCCCCAGCATTTT.

This clonotype appeared a few times. This chain connects TRBV20-1 to TRBJ2-7; D unclear. V dropped 6 bases and J dropped 9 bases, with 15 bases sitting between them. Germline V gene sequence: CDR1 DFQATT, CDR2 SNEGSKA (reference sequence). The CDR3 has 11 amino acids. The CDR3 DNA sequence: TGCAGTGCACCCCACCCGCTCGGGCAGTACTTC. Protein product: CSAPHPLGQYF.